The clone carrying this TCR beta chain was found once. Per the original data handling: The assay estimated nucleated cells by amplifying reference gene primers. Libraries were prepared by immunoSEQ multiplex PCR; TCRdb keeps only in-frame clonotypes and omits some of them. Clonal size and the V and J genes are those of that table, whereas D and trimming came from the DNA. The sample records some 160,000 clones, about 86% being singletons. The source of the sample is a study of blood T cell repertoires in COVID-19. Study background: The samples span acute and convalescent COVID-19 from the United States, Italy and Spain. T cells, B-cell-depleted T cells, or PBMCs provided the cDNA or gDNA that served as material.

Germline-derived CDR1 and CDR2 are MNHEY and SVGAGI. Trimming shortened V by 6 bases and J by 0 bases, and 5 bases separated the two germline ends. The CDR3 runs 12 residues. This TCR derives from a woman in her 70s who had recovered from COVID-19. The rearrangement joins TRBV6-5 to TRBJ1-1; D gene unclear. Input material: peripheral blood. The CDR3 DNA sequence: TGTGCCAGCAGACAGATGAACACTGAAGCTTTCTTT. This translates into CASRQMNTEAFF.